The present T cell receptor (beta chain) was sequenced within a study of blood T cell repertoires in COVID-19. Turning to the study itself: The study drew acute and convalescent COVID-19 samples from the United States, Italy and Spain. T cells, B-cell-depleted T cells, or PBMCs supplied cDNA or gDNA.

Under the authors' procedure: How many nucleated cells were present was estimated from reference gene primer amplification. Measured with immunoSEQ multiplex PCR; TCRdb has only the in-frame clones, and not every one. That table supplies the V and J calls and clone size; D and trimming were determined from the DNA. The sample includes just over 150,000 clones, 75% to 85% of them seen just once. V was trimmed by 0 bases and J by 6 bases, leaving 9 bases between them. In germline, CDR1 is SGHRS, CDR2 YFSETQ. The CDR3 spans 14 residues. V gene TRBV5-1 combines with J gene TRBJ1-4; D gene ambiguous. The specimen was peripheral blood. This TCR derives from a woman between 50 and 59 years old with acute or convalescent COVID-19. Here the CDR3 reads CASSLDSGDEKLFF. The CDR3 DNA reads TGCGCCAGCAGCTTGGATTCAGGTGATGAAAAACTGTTTTTT.